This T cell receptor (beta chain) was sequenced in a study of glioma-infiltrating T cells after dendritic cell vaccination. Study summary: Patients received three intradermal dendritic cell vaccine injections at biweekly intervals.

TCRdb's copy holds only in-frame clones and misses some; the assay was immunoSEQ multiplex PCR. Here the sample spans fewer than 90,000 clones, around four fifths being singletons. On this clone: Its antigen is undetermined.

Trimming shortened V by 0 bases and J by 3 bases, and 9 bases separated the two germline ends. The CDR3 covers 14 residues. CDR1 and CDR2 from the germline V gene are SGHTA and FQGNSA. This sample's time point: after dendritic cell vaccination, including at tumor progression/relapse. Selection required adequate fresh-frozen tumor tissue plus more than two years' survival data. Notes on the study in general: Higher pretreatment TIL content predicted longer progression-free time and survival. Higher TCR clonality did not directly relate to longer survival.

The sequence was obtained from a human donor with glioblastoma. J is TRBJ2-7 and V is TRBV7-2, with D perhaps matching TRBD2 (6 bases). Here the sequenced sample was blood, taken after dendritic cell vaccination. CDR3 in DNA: TGTGCCAGCAGCTTAGCGGGGGGAAACTACGAGCAGTACTTC. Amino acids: CASSLAGGNYEQYF.